Following are 9 T cell receptor beta chains from one sample sequenced in a study of molecular identifiers for immune sequencing clone quantification. From the PCR reads, TCRdb called clonotypes with MiXCR, one entry per CDR3 protein. The sample has about 36,000 distinct CDR3 sequences, around 20% seen once. Material for sequencing was naive CD8+ T cells from blood, with Jurkat cell RNA spiked in. As to subset: FACS-sorted CD8+CD4-CCR7+CD45RA+ naive T cells. The receptors shown here come from a human donor in good health. Some libraries in this study had Jurkat cell RNA spiked in.

Points on this clonotype: A single base separates this from a much larger clone, so it may be a read error. J is TRBJ2-3 and V is TRBV15; D gene ambiguous. Trimming pared 2 bases from V and 2 bases from J, leaving 8 bases between. The CDR3 totals 14 residues. The germline gives CDR1 LNHNV, CDR2 YYDKDF (reference sequence). The CDR3: CATSRPTLTDTQYF. The CDR3 DNA reads as TGTGCCACCAGCAGACCGACCCTCACAGATACGCAGTATTTT.

The table lists this clonotype with many counts. J is TRBJ1-6 and V is TRBV7-9; D unclear. Germline V CDR1 and CDR2: SEHNR, FQNEAQ (reference sequence). The V and J ends lost 1 base and 9 bases respectively, with 1 base between them. This CDR3 has 11 residues. This chain's CDR3 is CASSLVSPLHF. The DNA for the CDR3 is TGTGCCAGCAGCTTAGTTTCACCCCTCCACTTT.

This clonotype was observed a handful of times. This chain links TRBV7-6 with TRBJ2-7, with D maybe TRBD1 (6 bases). The CDR3 runs 17 residues. The germline V and J ends were trimmed by 1 base and 0 bases, with 16 bases remaining between them. CDR1 is SGHVS and CDR2 is FNYEAQ in the germline V gene. In nucleotides, the CDR3 is TGTGCCAGCAGCTTAGGGGGTGGGGGCGCCCTCTCCTACGAGCAGTACTTC. This encodes CASSLGGGGALSYEQYF.

CDR3 DNA sequence: TGTGCCAGTAGTATAGTGGGTAGCTCCTACGAGCAGTACTTC. It yields the protein CASSIVGSSYEQYF. J is TRBJ2-7 and V is TRBV19, with no clear D. Looked up from germline, CDR1 is LNHDA and CDR2 is SQIVND (reference sequence). The V end lost 1 base, the J end lost 0 bases, and 7 bases lay between the germline ends. The CDR3 consists of 14 residues.

Many counts were recorded for this clonotype. The V and J genes are TRBV12-3 or TRBV12-4 and TRBJ2-6; D not resolved. The CDR3 consists of 16 residues. Between the trimmed V and J ends, which lost 6 bases and 0 bases, there was a span of 12 bases. CDR3 in amino acids: CASSPLLRSGANVLTF. The CDR3, as DNA: TGTGCCAGCAGCCCCCTACTTCGCTCTGGGGCCAACGTCCTGACTTTC.

The count of this clonotype is one. A single base separates this from a much larger clone, so it may be a read error. The chain combines TRBV20-1 with TRBJ2-7; tentatively, D is TRBD1 (5 bases). CDR3 length: 13 residues. Germline assignment: CDR1 DFQATT and CDR2 SNEGSKA (reference sequence). The chain's CDR3 is CSASEGDKYEQHF. CDR3 coding DNA: TGCAGTGCTAGTGAAGGGGATAAGTACGAGCAGCACTTC.

Comments on this clonotype: One base away lies a much larger clone, so this may be a sequencing read error. The J gene is TRBJ2-1, the V gene TRBV20-1; a weak D match, TRBD2 (7 bases). Germline lookup yields CDR1 DFQATT and CDR2 SNEGSKA (reference sequence). This CDR3 is 15 amino acids long. Here the CDR3 DNA reads TGCGGTGCTAAAAAGCGGGACAACTCCTACAATGAGCAGTTCTTC. Amino acid sequence: CGAKKRDNSYNEQFF.

This clonotype was seen a handful of times. J is TRBJ2-2 and V is TRBV4-3; TRBD1 matches at 10 bases. This CDR3 has 16 amino acids. V was pared by 1 base and J by 5 bases, with 4 bases of the junction left unmatched. The germline V gene has CDR1 LGHNA and CDR2 YSLEER. The CDR3: CASSQGWTGGTGELFF. CDR3 nucleotides: TGCGCCAGCAGCCAAGGGTGGACAGGGGGTACCGGGGAGCTGTTTTTT.

This clonotype was found many times. This chain uses TRBV7-6 with TRBJ2-1; TRBD1 or TRBD2 may be the D gene (5 bases each). Germline CDR1 and CDR2: SGHVS and FNYEAQ. V dropped 1 base and J dropped 3 bases, with 10 bases sitting between them. CDR3 length: 15 residues. CDR3 in DNA: TGTGCCAGCAGCTTAGGACCGAGGGGCTACAATGAGCAGTTCTTC. Amino acid sequence: CASSLGPRGYNEQFF.